This entry concerns a single T cell receptor (beta chain). This record comes from a study of cytomegalovirus exposure and HLA in healthy donors. The CDR3 contains 15 residues. The V end was cut by 10 bases, the J end by 2 bases, with 18 bases between. Germline CDR1 reads LNHDA; CDR2 reads SQIVND (reference sequence). The PCR employed 60 Vbeta primers together with 13 Jbeta primers. Clones were read by immunoSEQ multiplex PCR, and TCRdb kept only the in-frame ones, dropping some. This sample has over 110,000 clones; approximately 80% occur once, and the top ten carry around 4.4%. The source is a man in his forties in good health and CMV-seronegative. The V and J genes are TRBV19 and TRBJ1-5, with D possibly being TRBD1 (6 bases). Sequenced material: PBMCs. The CDR3 bases are TGTGCCACCGACAAAGGGACATCGCGCAATCAGCCCCAGCATTTT. Its translation: CATDKGTSRNQPQHF.